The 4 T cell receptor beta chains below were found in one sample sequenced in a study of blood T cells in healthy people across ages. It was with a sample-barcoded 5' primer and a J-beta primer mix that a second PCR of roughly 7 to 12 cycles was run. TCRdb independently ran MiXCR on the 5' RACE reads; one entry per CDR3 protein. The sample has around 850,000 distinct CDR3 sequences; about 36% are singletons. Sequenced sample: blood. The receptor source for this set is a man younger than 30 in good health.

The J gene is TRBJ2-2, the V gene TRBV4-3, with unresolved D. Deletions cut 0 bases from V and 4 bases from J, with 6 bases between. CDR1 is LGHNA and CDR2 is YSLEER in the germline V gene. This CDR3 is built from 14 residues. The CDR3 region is CASSQEFLTGELFF. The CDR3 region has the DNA TGCGCCAGCAGCCAAGAGTTCCTCACCGGGGAGCTGTTTTTT.

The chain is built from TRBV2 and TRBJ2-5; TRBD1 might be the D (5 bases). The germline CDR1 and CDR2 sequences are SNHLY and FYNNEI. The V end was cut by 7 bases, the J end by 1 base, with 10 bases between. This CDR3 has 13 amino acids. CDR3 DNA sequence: TGTGCCAGCATTAGGACACCCCAAGAGACCCAGTACTTC. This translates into CASIRTPQETQYF.

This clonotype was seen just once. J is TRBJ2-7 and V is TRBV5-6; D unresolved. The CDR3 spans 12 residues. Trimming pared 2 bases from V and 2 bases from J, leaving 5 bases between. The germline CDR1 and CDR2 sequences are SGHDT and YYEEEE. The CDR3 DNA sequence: TGTGCCAGCAGCTTCTTTACCTACGAGCAGTACTTC. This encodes CASSFFTYEQYF. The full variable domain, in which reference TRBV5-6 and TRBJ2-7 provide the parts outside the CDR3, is DAGVTQSPTHLIKTRGQQVTLRCSPKSGHDTVSWYQQALGQGPQFIFQYYEEEERQRGNFPDRFSGHQFPNYSSELNVNALLLGDSALYLCASSFFTYEQYFGPGTRLTVT.

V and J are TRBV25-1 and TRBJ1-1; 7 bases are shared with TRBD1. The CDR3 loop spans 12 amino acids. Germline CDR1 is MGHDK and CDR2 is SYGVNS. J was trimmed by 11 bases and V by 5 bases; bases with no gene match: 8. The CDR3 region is CASSPRQGRAFF. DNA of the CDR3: TGTGCCAGCAGTCCGCGACAGGGCCGGGCTTTCTTT.